The rows below give T cell receptor beta chains drawn from one sample of a study of T cells after yellow fever vaccination. Using its own MiXCR run on the 5' RACE reads, TCRdb lists one record per CDR3 protein. The sample has 450,000 to 600,000 distinct CDR3 sequences, about 15% seen once. The specimen was PBMCs, collected less than 6 days after the first yellow fever vaccination. These receptors were taken from a man between 18 and 35 years old who received the YFV17D yellow fever vaccine. The CDR3 runs from the conserved cysteine through the conserved F or W. The D gene is left open where the match is weak. The size field is filled for only some rows; it gives once, few, many or a size class.

abundance: -
v_gene: TRBV6-1
d_gene: -
j_gene: TRBJ1-4
CDR3aa: CASNQGTPANEKLFF
CDR3nt: TGTGCCAGCAATCAAGGGACCCCGGCTAATGAAAAACTGTTTTTT

abundance: -
v_gene: TRBV4-2
d_gene: -
j_gene: TRBJ1-1
CDR3aa: CASSHQGPDTEAFF
CDR3nt: TGTGCCAGCAGCCACCAAGGGCCTGACACTGAAGCTTTCTTT

abundance: many
v_gene: TRBV6-5
d_gene: -
j_gene: TRBJ1-4
CDR3aa: CASSQGINEKLFF
CDR3nt: TGTGCCAGCAGTCAGGGGATTAATGAAAAACTGTTTTTT

abundance: -
v_gene: TRBV4-2
d_gene: -
j_gene: TRBJ1-2
CDR3aa: CASSPLESGLRGYTF
CDR3nt: TGTGCCAGCAGCCCCCTGGAAAGCGGGTTACGGGGCTACACCTTC

abundance: -
v_gene: TRBV5-1
d_gene: TRBD1
j_gene: TRBJ1-1
CDR3aa: CASSLGGGPTEAFF
CDR3nt: TGCGCCAGCAGCTTGGGAGGGGGCCCCACTGAAGCTTTCTTT

abundance: -
v_gene: TRBV4-1
d_gene: TRBD1
j_gene: TRBJ1-3
CDR3aa: CASSQRTGNGNTIYF
CDR3nt: TGCGCCAGCAGCCAAAGGACAGGGAATGGAAACACCATATATTTT

abundance: -
v_gene: TRBV12-3/TRBV12-4
d_gene: TRBD2
j_gene: TRBJ2-7
CDR3aa: CASRPGTSGNYEQYF
CDR3nt: TGTGCCAGCAGGCCCGGGACTAGCGGAAACTACGAGCAGTACTTC

abundance: -
v_gene: TRBV20-1
d_gene: TRBD2
j_gene: TRBJ2-3
CDR3aa: CGAKQRGVKGTQYF
CDR3nt: TGCGGTGCTAAACAGCGGGGGGTGAAGGGTACGCAGTATTTT

abundance: -
v_gene: TRBV19
d_gene: TRBD1
j_gene: TRBJ2-1
CDR3aa: CASKTGSYSSYNEQFF
CDR3nt: TGTGCCTCGAAGACAGGGAGTTACAGCTCCTACAATGAGCAGTTCTTC

abundance: -
v_gene: TRBV12-5
d_gene: -
j_gene: TRBJ1-1
CDR3aa: CASGLVLGRMNTEAFF
CDR3nt: TGTGCTAGTGGTTTGGTACTGGGGCGCATGAACACTGAAGCTTTCTTT

abundance: -
v_gene: TRBV10-3
d_gene: -
j_gene: TRBJ1-1
CDR3aa: CAISPGNTEAFF
CDR3nt: TGTGCCATCTCGCCCGGGAACACTGAAGCTTTCTTT

abundance: few
v_gene: TRBV5-1
d_gene: -
j_gene: TRBJ2-1
CDR3aa: CASSLVGGASSYNEQFF
CDR3nt: TGCGCCAGCAGCTTGGTGGGGGGTGCGAGCTCCTACAATGAGCAGTTCTTC

abundance: once
v_gene: TRBV6-5
d_gene: -
j_gene: TRBJ1-2
CDR3aa: CASSLQRANYGYTF
CDR3nt: TGTGCCAGCAGTCTACAGAGGGCAAACTATGGCTACACCTTC

abundance: -
v_gene: TRBV19
d_gene: -
j_gene: TRBJ1-5
CDR3aa: CASSINAYSNQPQHF
CDR3nt: TGTGCCAGTAGTATTAATGCGTATAGCAATCAGCCCCAGCATTTT

abundance: -
v_gene: TRBV6-2/TRBV6-3
d_gene: -
j_gene: TRBJ1-2
CDR3aa: CASSFLTVDVYGYTF
CDR3nt: TGTGCCAGCAGTTTCTTAACAGTGGATGTTTATGGCTACACCTTC

abundance: few
v_gene: TRBV6-5
d_gene: TRBD1
j_gene: TRBJ2-7
CDR3aa: CASSYSRQGYYEQYF
CDR3nt: TGTGCCAGCAGTTACTCCCGACAGGGGTACTACGAGCAGTACTTC

abundance: -
v_gene: TRBV2
d_gene: -
j_gene: TRBJ2-6
CDR3aa: CASSDYGTGANVLTF
CDR3nt: TGTGCCAGCAGTGATTATGGTACTGGGGCCAACGTCCTGACTTTC

abundance: few
v_gene: TRBV7-2
d_gene: -
j_gene: TRBJ2-1
CDR3aa: CASSRVWDEQFF
CDR3nt: TGTGCCAGCAGTCGGGTTTGGGATGAGCAGTTCTTC

abundance: -
v_gene: TRBV7-3
d_gene: TRBD2
j_gene: TRBJ2-1
CDR3aa: CASSSAGGYEQFF
CDR3nt: TGTGCCAGCAGCTCCGCGGGGGGGTATGAGCAGTTCTTC

abundance: -
v_gene: TRBV12-3/TRBV12-4
d_gene: -
j_gene: TRBJ1-4
CDR3aa: CASSPTGPGEKLFF
CDR3nt: TGTGCCAGCAGTCCTACAGGGCCAGGGGAAAAACTGTTTTTT

abundance: -
v_gene: TRBV20-1
d_gene: TRBD2
j_gene: TRBJ2-3
CDR3aa: CSARDPGGTSGDTDTQYF
CDR3nt: TGCAGTGCTAGAGACCCCGGAGGGACTAGCGGGGACACAGATACGCAGTATTTT

abundance: -
v_gene: TRBV20-1
d_gene: -
j_gene: TRBJ1-5
CDR3aa: CSARPTGIVNQPQHF
CDR3nt: TGCAGTGCTAGACCGACCGGGATAGTCAATCAGCCCCAGCATTTT

abundance: medium-sized
v_gene: TRBV18
d_gene: -
j_gene: TRBJ2-3
CDR3aa: CASSPPRGGTDTQYF
CDR3nt: TGTGCCAGCTCACCACCTAGAGGAGGGACAGATACGCAGTATTTT

abundance: -
v_gene: TRBV3-1
d_gene: TRBD2
j_gene: TRBJ2-1
CDR3aa: CASSHQSGGAGEQFF
CDR3nt: TGTGCCAGCAGCCACCAGAGCGGGGGGGCAGGTGAGCAGTTCTTC

abundance: few
v_gene: TRBV12-3/TRBV12-4
d_gene: -
j_gene: TRBJ1-5
CDR3aa: CASSLATGRSNQPQHF
CDR3nt: TGTGCCAGCAGTTTAGCGACAGGACGGAGCAATCAGCCCCAGCATTTT

abundance: few
v_gene: TRBV19
d_gene: -
j_gene: TRBJ1-2
CDR3aa: CASSMGSNGYTF
CDR3nt: TGTGCCAGTAGTATGGGTAGCAATGGCTACACCTTC

abundance: few
v_gene: TRBV10-3
d_gene: TRBD1
j_gene: TRBJ2-1
CDR3aa: CAISESGQGASGEQFF
CDR3nt: TGTGCCATCAGTGAGTCCGGACAGGGGGCGTCGGGTGAGCAGTTCTTC

abundance: few
v_gene: TRBV27
d_gene: TRBD1
j_gene: TRBJ1-2
CDR3aa: CASSFYFRDRGEVNYGYTF
CDR3nt: TGTGCCAGCAGTTTCTATTTCCGGGACAGGGGGGAGGTCAACTATGGCTACACCTTC

abundance: many
v_gene: TRBV4-2
d_gene: TRBD2
j_gene: TRBJ2-3
CDR3aa: CASSQEAGGPDTQYF
CDR3nt: TGTGCCAGCAGCCAAGAAGCGGGGGGGCCAGATACGCAGTATTTT

abundance: -
v_gene: TRBV7-9
d_gene: -
j_gene: TRBJ2-1
CDR3aa: CASRPSATSDEQFF
CDR3nt: TGTGCCAGCCGCCCATCGGCGACGTCCGATGAGCAGTTCTTC

abundance: few
v_gene: TRBV2
d_gene: -
j_gene: TRBJ2-2
CDR3aa: CASSIHRLTGELFF
CDR3nt: TGTGCCAGCAGTATTCACAGGCTCACCGGGGAGCTGTTTTTT

abundance: -
v_gene: TRBV20-1
d_gene: TRBD1
j_gene: TRBJ1-1
CDR3aa: CSAPGTGDTEAFF
CDR3nt: TGCAGTGCTCCCGGGACAGGGGACACTGAAGCTTTCTTT

abundance: -
v_gene: TRBV7-2
d_gene: -
j_gene: TRBJ2-3
CDR3aa: CASSRDFYTDTQYF
CDR3nt: TGTGCCAGCAGCAGGGACTTTTACACAGATACGCAGTATTTT

abundance: few
v_gene: TRBV7-6
d_gene: TRBD1
j_gene: TRBJ1-5
CDR3aa: CASSSGQTQPQHF
CDR3nt: TGTGCCAGCAGCTCGGGACAGACTCAGCCCCAGCATTTT

abundance: -
v_gene: TRBV4-1
d_gene: -
j_gene: TRBJ2-1
CDR3aa: CASSYRERQFF
CDR3nt: TGCGCCAGCAGCTACCGGGAACGGCAGTTCTTC

abundance: many
v_gene: TRBV10-1
d_gene: TRBD1
j_gene: TRBJ2-3
CDR3aa: CASSGTGVPDTQYF
CDR3nt: TGCGCCAGCTCCGGGACAGGGGTACCCGATACGCAGTATTTT

abundance: -
v_gene: TRBV6-1
d_gene: TRBD1
j_gene: TRBJ2-4
CDR3aa: CASSRPGQGHIQYF
CDR3nt: TGTGCCAGCAGTCGACCGGGACAGGGACACATTCAGTACTTC

abundance: many
v_gene: TRBV7-9
d_gene: TRBD2
j_gene: TRBJ2-2
CDR3aa: CASSSLGKRGRSGELFF
CDR3nt: TGTGCCAGCAGCTCGCTTGGGAAGCGGGGGAGATCCGGGGAGCTGTTTTTT

abundance: -
v_gene: TRBV4-1
d_gene: -
j_gene: TRBJ2-5
CDR3aa: CASTRYRGETQYF
CDR3nt: TGCGCCAGCACCAGGTACAGAGGGGAGACCCAGTACTTC

abundance: -
v_gene: TRBV6-4
d_gene: TRBD2
j_gene: TRBJ2-3
CDR3aa: CAGWGAGRLGLAGVTDTQYF
CDR3nt: TGTGCCGGCTGGGGGGCAGGGCGTTTAGGACTAGCGGGGGTCACAGATACGCAGTATTTT

abundance: -
v_gene: TRBV5-1
d_gene: TRBD1
j_gene: TRBJ1-1
CDR3aa: CASSLEFPGGYTEAFF
CDR3nt: TGCGCCAGCAGCTTGGAGTTTCCAGGGGGGTACACTGAAGCTTTCTTT

abundance: -
v_gene: TRBV29-1
d_gene: -
j_gene: TRBJ2-7
CDR3aa: CSVAGTYSYEQYF
CDR3nt: TGCAGCGTTGCCGGGACGTACTCCTACGAGCAGTACTTC

abundance: many
v_gene: TRBV6-1
d_gene: TRBD1
j_gene: TRBJ1-2
CDR3aa: CASSRTGVPRGYTF
CDR3nt: TGTGCCAGCAGTCGGACAGGCGTGCCCCGTGGCTACACCTTC

abundance: -
v_gene: TRBV5-5
d_gene: -
j_gene: TRBJ2-5
CDR3aa: CASSLDPRGAGETQYF
CDR3nt: TGTGCCAGCAGCTTGGATCCCAGGGGGGCCGGGGAGACCCAGTACTTC

abundance: -
v_gene: TRBV7-8
d_gene: -
j_gene: TRBJ2-3
CDR3aa: CASSQSGEGAATDTQYF
CDR3nt: TGTGCCAGCAGCCAAAGCGGGGAGGGGGCCGCCACAGATACGCAGTATTTT

abundance: -
v_gene: TRBV5-4
d_gene: TRBD1
j_gene: TRBJ1-2
CDR3aa: CASSSTSGGVYGYTF
CDR3nt: TGTGCCAGCAGCTCAACCTCAGGGGGCGTCTATGGCTACACCTTC

abundance: -
v_gene: TRBV4-1
d_gene: TRBD1
j_gene: TRBJ2-7
CDR3aa: CASSSSSGQARLEQYF
CDR3nt: TGCGCCAGCAGCTCCAGCTCAGGACAGGCGCGTTTGGAGCAGTACTTC

abundance: -
v_gene: TRBV21-1
d_gene: -
j_gene: TRBJ2-7
CDR3aa: CASSKARQGYEQYF
CDR3nt: TGTGCCAGCAGCAAAGCGCGGCAGGGCTACGAGCAGTACTTC

abundance: few
v_gene: TRBV12-3/TRBV12-4
d_gene: -
j_gene: TRBJ1-6
CDR3aa: CASTSSYNSPLHF
CDR3nt: TGTGCCAGCACTTCCTCCTATAATTCACCCCTCCACTTT

abundance: -
v_gene: TRBV4-1
d_gene: -
j_gene: TRBJ2-3
CDR3aa: CASSQDPQATQYF
CDR3nt: TGCGCCAGCAGCCAAGATCCGCAAGCCACGCAGTATTTT

abundance: -
v_gene: TRBV25-1
d_gene: TRBD1
j_gene: TRBJ1-1
CDR3aa: CASSEFGTGITEAFF
CDR3nt: TGTGCCAGCAGTGAATTTGGGACAGGGATTACTGAAGCTTTCTTT